This passage covers 3 T cell receptor beta chains from one sample sequenced in a study of cytomegalovirus exposure and HLA in healthy donors. PCR amplification relied on 60 Vbeta primers (plus 13 Jbeta primers). The data were produced by immunoSEQ multiplex PCR, yet TCRdb's version contains in-frame clones alone and is incomplete. This sample carries about 120,000 clones, roughly 73% of them seen once, and the ten largest clones take around 0.79%. The sample comprised PBMCs. These receptors all stem from a woman aged 25-40 years in good health and CMV-seronegative.

The chain joins TRBV5-1 to TRBJ2-1, with D perhaps matching TRBD2 (5 bases). CDR1 and CDR2 (germline): SGHRS, YFSETQ. The CDR3 has 16 residues. Trimming cost V 4 bases and J 7 bases, with 21 bases left between them. The CDR3 protein is CASSAAERSLGNEQFF. CDR3 sequence (DNA): TGCGCCAGCAGCGCTGCTGAGCGGAGTCTAGGGAATGAGCAGTTCTTC. The full variable domain, completed using reference TRBV5-1 and TRBJ2-1, is KAGVTQTPRYLIKTRGQQVTLSCSPISGHRSVSWYQQTPGQGLQFLFEYFSETQRNKGNFPGRFSGRQFSNSRSEMNVSTLELGDSALYLCASSAAERSLGNEQFFGPGTRLTVL.

The chain recombines TRBV11-2 with TRBJ1-3; TRBD1 matches at 8 bases. Germline values: CDR1 SGHAT, CDR2 FQNNGV. The CDR3 is 17 residues long. V lost 2 bases, J lost 0 bases, and 6 bases stayed unmatched. DNA of the CDR3: TGTGCCAGCAGCTTAAAGGGGACAGGTCCCTCTGGAAACACCATATATTTT. Residues: CASSLKGTGPSGNTIYF.

This rearrangement joins TRBV27 to TRBJ2-6; D not certain. Germline CDR1 and CDR2: MNHEY and SMNVEV (reference sequence). The CDR3 totals 14 residues. V lost 5 bases to trimming and J lost 18 bases, with 23 bases between them. This CDR3 reads CASSPQVLHALPTF. The CDR3 coding sequence is TGTGCCAGCAGTCCCCAGGTCCTTCATGCCCTGCCGACTTTC.